The clone carrying this T cell receptor beta chain was recorded many times. The data were taken from a study of CD8 T cells in ankylosing spondylitis. TCRdb reprocessed the 5' RACE reads via MiXCR and lists one record per CDR3 protein. The repertoire holds about 140,000 distinct CDR3 sequences, with 6% to 8.5% as singletons. The sequenced material came from blood, either unsorted or a sorted T cell fraction (not recorded which). The receptor was isolated from a female donor with ankylosing spondylitis or in good health (not recorded which).

CDR3 DNA sequence: TGTGCCAGCAGCCAAGCTAGCGGGGGGGCGGGCAATGAGCAGTTCTTC. It codes for CASSQASGGAGNEQFF. This chain links TRBV3-1 with TRBJ2-1; TRBD2 matches at 12 bases. Germline-derived CDR1 and CDR2 are LGHDT and YNNKEL (reference sequence). This CDR3 is built from 16 residues. V was clipped by 1 base and J by 6 bases; unmatched bases: 4.